This entry lists 32 T cell receptor beta chains sequenced from one sample in a study of blood T cells in healthy people across ages. A sample-barcoded 5' primer and a J-beta primer mix were used in a second PCR of roughly 6 to 11 cycles. TCRdb recomputed calls from the 5' RACE reads with MiXCR, one row per CDR3 protein. Found here are roughly 1,500,000 distinct CDR3 sequences, 30% to 35% of them singletons; the top ten hold approximately 10%. Source material: blood. These receptors all stem from a woman aged 30 to 39 in good health.

CDR3 DNA: TGTGCCAGCAGCGCTTCGGGACTAGCGGGACTGAACACCGGGGAGCTGTTTTTT. As protein: CASSASGLAGLNTGELFF. The chain uses TRBV9 and TRBJ2-2, with TRBD2 identical over 13 bases. The CDR3 loop spans 18 amino acids. Germline V CDR1 and CDR2: SGDLS, YYNGEE. V was pared by 3 bases and J by 1 base, with 6 bases of the junction left unmatched.

Points on this clonotype: Mismatch with germline at one junction end may stem from a read error. V gene TRBV5-1 combines with J gene TRBJ2-1; TRBD2 agrees at 9 bases. Germline CDR1 reads SGHRS; CDR2 reads YFSETQ. The CDR3 spans 15 residues. For the CDR3, the DNA is TGCACCAGCAGCTCTCCGGGACTAGCCTCTAATGAGCAGTTCTTC. The encoded protein is CTSSSPGLASNEQFF.

The J gene is TRBJ2-7, the V gene TRBV10-3; D tentatively fits TRBD1 or TRBD2 (6 bases each). The CDR3 totals 16 residues. CDR1 ENHRY and CDR2 SYGVKD come from the germline V gene. With 1 base removed from V and 0 bases from J, the gap between germline ends came to 13 bases. CDR3 bases: TGTGCCATCAGTGAGTGGAGGGCAGGGGCCTCCTACGAGCAGTACTTC. The encoded protein is CAISEWRAGASYEQYF.

The rearrangement links TRBV27 to TRBJ2-1; D may be TRBD1 or TRBD2 (5 bases each). The CDR3 length is 15 residues. The germline V gene has CDR1 MNHEY and CDR2 SMNVEV (reference sequence). V gave up 7 bases and J gave up 7 bases, with 20 bases separating them. The CDR3 sequence is CASTNGGSGRNEQFF. In DNA form, the CDR3 reads TGTGCCAGCACCAATGGGGGTTCGGGTAGGAATGAGCAGTTCTTC.

V gene TRBV6-2 or TRBV6-3 combines with J gene TRBJ2-5; 12 bases line up with TRBD2. The CDR3 consists of 18 residues. The V and J ends lost 2 bases and 2 bases, in that order; junction bases with no gene match: 9. The germline CDR1 and CDR2 sequences are MNHEY and SVGEGT. CDR3 sequence: CASSYGPGLAGLQETQYF. As DNA, the CDR3 is TGTGCCAGCAGTTACGGCCCCGGACTAGCGGGGCTTCAAGAGACCCAGTACTTC.

The chain uses TRBV28 and TRBJ1-4; weak D call: TRBD1 (6 bases). CDR1 and CDR2 from the germline V gene are MDHEN and SYDVKM. The CDR3 is 14 amino acids. The germline V and J ends were trimmed by 7 bases and 3 bases, with 12 bases remaining between them. Here the CDR3 reads CASNPGQPNEKLFF. In DNA form, the CDR3 reads TGTGCCAGCAACCCGGGACAACCTAATGAAAAACTGTTTTTT.

Note on this clonotype: Sequence at one end of the junction differs from germline and may be a read error. CDR3 residues: CASSRLAGGSYVSCEQYF. CDR3 coding DNA: TGTGCCAGCAGCAGACTAGCGGGAGGCTCCTACGTATCCTGCGAGCAGTACTTC. V is TRBV27 and J is TRBJ2-7; 13 bases agree with TRBD2. Germline-derived CDR1 and CDR2 are MNHEY and SMNVEV (reference sequence). CDR3 length equals 18 residues.

This clonotype was found a few times. The V and J genes are TRBV7-3 and TRBJ2-3; D may be TRBD2 (7 bases). V was pared by 5 bases and J by 6 bases, with 18 bases between. From germline, CDR1 is SGHTA and CDR2 FQGTGA. The CDR3 is made up of 15 amino acids. The CDR3 reads CASSVRGGRSDTQYF. In nucleotides, the CDR3 is TGTGCCAGCAGCGTTAGGGGGGGAAGGAGCGATACGCAGTATTTT.

The V and J genes are TRBV27 and TRBJ2-3; a possible D gene is TRBD1 (5 bases). Germline V CDR1 and CDR2: MNHEY, SMNVEV (reference sequence). The V and J ends lost 9 bases and 2 bases respectively, with 21 bases between them. The CDR3 sequence is 16 residues long. The DNA of the CDR3 is TGTGCCAGGCCGTGGGTAGCAGGGTTCAACACAGATACGCAGTATTTT. The encoded protein is CARPWVAGFNTDTQYF.

The chain uses TRBV18 and TRBJ2-1; either TRBD1 or TRBD2 may supply D (5 bases each). V was shortened by 6 bases and J by 15 bases, with 15 bases between the two germline ends. CDR1 and CDR2 from the germline V gene are KGHSH and LQKENI. The CDR3 length is 11 residues. The CDR3 DNA is TGTGCCAGCTCGTCGGGACGGTCTCTGTTCTTC. Its translation: CASSSGRSLFF.

The chain is built from TRBV5-1 and TRBJ2-7; either TRBD1 or TRBD2 may fit D (6 bases each). Per germline, CDR1 SGHRS and CDR2 YFSETQ. Trimming stripped 0 bases from V and 4 bases from J, with 14 bases between. The CDR3 is 15 residues long. This chain's CDR3 is CASSLAGKGGYEQYF. For the CDR3, the DNA is TGCGCCAGCAGCTTGGCCGGTAAGGGGGGATACGAGCAGTACTTC.

The chain has TRBV11-3 and TRBJ1-1, with D unresolved. Germline V gene sequence: CDR1 SGHNT, CDR2 YENEEA. Trimming shortened V by 3 bases and J by 12 bases, and 14 bases separated the two germline ends. The CDR3 sequence is 12 residues long. CDR3 nucleotide sequence: TGTGCCAGCAGCTTCTGGAGAGCCAGGTCTTTCTTT. It yields the protein CASSFWRARSFF.

This sequence joins TRBV7-9 and TRBJ2-4, with D perhaps being TRBD1 or TRBD2 (5 bases each). The CDR3 is made up of 18 amino acids. With 6 bases removed from V and 1 base from J, the gap between germline ends came to 22 bases. CDR1 SEHNR and CDR2 FQNEAQ come from the germline V gene (reference sequence). The CDR3, as DNA: TGTGCCAGCAGACGCGGGCAACCAAGGGGTGTGGCCAAAAACATTCAGTACTTC. Translation gives CASRRGQPRGVAKNIQYF.

This clonotype occurred once. This CDR3 is CASIPLGTLRVSQHF. In DNA, the CDR3 is TGTGCCAGCATTCCCCTGGGGACATTGCGAGTGTCCCAGCATTTT. The chain couples TRBV6-1 to TRBJ1-5; possible D gene TRBD1, 6 bases. Trimming removed 7 bases at V and 11 bases at J, with 24 bases between. Germline CDR1 is MNHNS and CDR2 is SASEGT. There are 15 residues in the CDR3.

This chain uses TRBV29-1 with TRBJ2-1, with D tentatively TRBD2 (6 bases). Germline V CDR1 and CDR2: SQVTM, ANQGSEA. Trimming took off 4 bases at V and 0 bases at J, with 10 bases between the two ends. This CDR3 contains 14 residues. CDR3: CSVVGLPSYNEQFF. The CDR3 coding sequence is TGCAGCGTTGTGGGACTCCCCTCCTACAATGAGCAGTTCTTC.

This clonotype came up many times. V gene TRBV6-1 combines with J gene TRBJ1-2; TRBD1 matches 9 bases. Germline assignment: CDR1 MNHNS and CDR2 SASEGT. The CDR3 sequence is 13 residues long. Losses at the gene ends were 6 bases for V and 2 bases for J; bases not matched to a gene: 1. CDR3 sequence (DNA): TGTGCCAGCAGGACAGGGGGAAACTATGGCTACACCTTC. The encoded protein is CASRTGGNYGYTF.

This sequence joins TRBV6-1 and TRBJ2-1; either TRBD1 or TRBD2 may supply D (5 bases each). Trimming removed 10 bases from V and 8 bases from J, with 21 bases in between. The germline gives CDR1 MNHNS, CDR2 SASEGT. The CDR3 has 14 amino acids. The CDR3 DNA sequence: TGTGCCACCGGTCGAGGGGCGCGTTTGGATGAGCAGTTCTTC. It specifies CATGRGARLDEQFF.

The gene calls are TRBV7-2 and TRBJ1-1; D might be TRBD1 (5 bases). The V gene's germline CDR1 is SGHTA and CDR2 FQGNSA. The V end lost 5 bases, the J end lost 6 bases, and 13 bases lay between the germline ends. The CDR3 length is 13 residues. CDR3 DNA sequence: TGTGCCAGCAGCCGCAGGGATAAAGCTGAAGCTTTCTTT. It translates to CASSRRDKAEAFF. The variable domain in full, completed from reference TRBV7-2 and TRBJ1-1, reads GAGVSQSPSNKVTEKGKDVELRCDPISGHTALYWYRQSLGQGLEFLIYFQGNSAPDKSGLPSDRFSAERTGGSVSTLTIQRTQQEDSAVYLCASSRRDKAEAFFGQGTRLTVV.

V and J are TRBV5-1 and TRBJ2-7, with D unresolved. Germline V CDR1 and CDR2: SGHRS, YFSETQ. The CDR3 consists of 16 residues. Trimming left V 4 bases short and J 5 bases short, with 22 bases between. This chain's CDR3 is CASSPAGGYIMDEQYF. CDR3 bases: TGCGCCAGCAGCCCAGCCGGTGGCTACATTATGGACGAGCAGTACTTC. The full variable domain, with the rest looked up from reference TRBV5-1 and TRBJ2-7, is KAGVTQTPRYLIKTRGQQVTLSCSPISGHRSVSWYQQTPGQGLQFLFEYFSETQRNKGNFPGRFSGRQFSNSRSEMNVSTLELGDSALYLCASSPAGGYIMDEQYFGPGTRLTVT.

The rearrangement joins TRBV3-1 to TRBJ2-7; no reliable D call. This CDR3 is built from 14 residues. CDR1 is LGHDT and CDR2 is YNNKEL in the germline V gene (reference sequence). V shed 1 base and J shed 2 bases, with 9 bases lying between them. The CDR3 reads CASSQGRRTYEQYF. DNA for the CDR3: TGTGCCAGCAGCCAAGGAAGGCGGACCTACGAGCAGTACTTC.

Only a few counts were recorded for this clonotype. The chain joins TRBV12-1 to TRBJ2-7; no check of the table's D call, TRBD2, against the DNA was made. TRBV12-1 has pseudogene status. The CDR3 has 15 amino acids. CDR3 in amino acids: CAPNTGRALLYEQYF. As DNA, the CDR3 is TGTGCCCCCAACACCGGGAGGGCACTTCTCTACGAGCAGTACTTC.

The CDR3 sequence is CASSSPVQGRSSREQYF. The CDR3 DNA reads as TGTGCCAGCAGTTCCCCGGTTCAAGGGAGGTCCTCTAGGGAGCAGTACTTC. The chain combines TRBV28 with TRBJ2-7; a possible D gene is TRBD2 (6 bases). Germline V gives CDR1 MDHEN, CDR2 SYDVKM. This CDR3 has 17 amino acids. V lost 4 bases to trimming and J lost 7 bases, with 26 bases between them.

The chain carries TRBV6-1 and TRBJ1-1; D call uncertain. Trimming took 4 bases from V and 1 from J, leaving 7 bases between them. The CDR3 has 13 amino acids. Per germline, CDR1 MNHNS and CDR2 SASEGT. This CDR3 reads CASSAKENTEAFF. CDR3 nucleotide sequence: TGTGCCAGCAGTGCAAAGGAGAACACTGAAGCTTTCTTT.

This clonotype was observed a handful of times. CDR3 nucleotides: TGCGCCAGTCGACAGGGACGGACCCAGTACTTC. Translated: CASRQGRTQYF. J is TRBJ2-7 and V is TRBV10-2; 7 nucleotides match TRBD1. Gene TRBJ2-5 matches the end of the DNA better, so the J call may be wrong. CDR3 length: 11 residues. The V gene's germline CDR1 is WSHSY and CDR2 SAAADI.

The chain has TRBV11-2 and TRBJ1-6; D gene uncertain. The CDR3 consists of 15 residues. CDR1 SGHAT and CDR2 FQNNGV come from the germline V gene. Trimming left V 1 base short and J 6 bases short, with 10 bases between. Here the CDR3 reads CASSLGQFINSPLHF. The CDR3 bases are TGTGCCAGCAGCTTAGGGCAGTTTATTAATTCACCCCTCCACTTT.

J is TRBJ1-2 and V is TRBV20-1, with TRBD1 as a possible D gene (5 bases). Looked up from germline, CDR1 is DFQATT and CDR2 is SNEGSKA (reference sequence). The V end was cut by 5 bases, the J end by 3 bases, with 13 bases between. The CDR3 consists of 13 residues. Written as DNA, the CDR3 is TGCAGTGCTCATCAGGGAGGGGACTATGGCTACACCTTC. It specifies CSAHQGGDYGYTF.

The sample holds a few counts of this clonotype. The chain couples TRBV2 to TRBJ1-2, with D tentatively TRBD1 (6 bases). In germline, CDR1 is SNHLY, CDR2 FYNNEI. The CDR3 extends over 13 amino acids. Trimming pared 7 bases from V and 4 bases from J, leaving 13 bases between. CDR3 in DNA: TGTGCCAGCAACATACAGGGAGCCTATGGCTACACCTTC. Translated: CASNIQGAYGYTF.

This CDR3 reads CASSFYPMVAVSYEQYF. CDR3 nucleotides: TGTGCCAGCAGTTTCTACCCGATGGTAGCGGTCTCCTACGAGCAGTACTTC. The J gene is TRBJ2-7, the V gene TRBV28, with D perhaps TRBD2 (6 bases). The CDR3 is 17 residues long. Looked up from germline, CDR1 is MDHEN and CDR2 is SYDVKM. V was pared by 3 bases and J by 0 bases, with 18 bases between.

This clonotype was picked up a small number of times. The rearrangement links TRBV28 to TRBJ2-2; TRBD1 or TRBD2 may be the D gene (6 bases each). Trimming cost V 8 bases and J 3 bases, with 16 bases left between them. Per germline, CDR1 MDHEN and CDR2 SYDVKM. This CDR3 is 15 amino acids long. CDR3 in DNA: TGTGCCAGCGGACTTCGTAGGGGGGACACCGGGGAGCTGTTTTTT. Translation: CASGLRRGDTGELFF.

This chain joins TRBV11-1 and TRBJ2-3, with TRBD2 matching 10 bases. CDR3 length: 15 amino acids. V shed 5 bases, J shed 3 bases, and the junction held 5 bases outside the gene matches. Germline V lookup: CDR1 SGHAT, CDR2 FQDESV (reference sequence). This CDR3 reads CASSTPGLATDTQYF. In DNA, the CDR3 is TGTGCCAGCAGCACTCCGGGACTAGCGACAGATACGCAGTATTTT. The full variable domain, its missing parts supplied by reference TRBV11-1 and TRBJ2-3, is EAEVAQSPRYKITEKSQAVAFWCDPISGHATLYWYRQILGQGPELLVQFQDESVVDDSQLPKDRFSAERLKGVDSTLKIQPAELGDSAMYLCASSTPGLATDTQYFGPGTRLTVL.

The V call is TRBV29-1, the J call TRBJ1-2; D may be TRBD1 (5 bases). V gave up 6 bases and J gave up 7 bases, with 27 bases separating them. Germline-derived CDR1 and CDR2 are SQVTM and ANQGSEA. This CDR3 is 16 amino acids long. The CDR3 DNA reads TGCAGCGTAAATTCGGGACTTCCTTGGGAAGGGTTTGGCTACACCTTC. It translates to CSVNSGLPWEGFGYTF.

This chain links TRBV9 with TRBJ2-4; D might be TRBD1 (5 bases). Germline loops: CDR1 SGDLS, CDR2 YYNGEE. This CDR3 spans 13 amino acids. V was trimmed by 1 base and J by 10 bases, leaving 12 bases between them. The CDR3: CASSVSGAGIQYF. The CDR3 DNA sequence: TGTGCCAGCAGCGTATCGGGCGCAGGGATTCAGTACTTC. The full variable domain, in which reference TRBV9 and TRBJ2-4 provide the parts outside the CDR3, is DSGVTQTPKHLITATGQRVTLRCSPRSGDLSVYWYQQSLDQGLQFLIQYYNGEERAKGNILERFSAQQFPDLHSELNLSSLELGDSALYFCASSVSGAGIQYFGAGTRLSVL.